The rows below give T cell receptor beta chains drawn from one sample of a study of T-cell reconstitution after alpha-beta-depleted transplantation in children. TCRdb re-derived calls from the PCR reads in MiXCR, one entry per CDR3 protein. This sample has 230,000 or so distinct CDR3 sequences, with about 12% found just once. The source material was PBMCs from the stem cell graft donor, sampled from the stem cell graft. These receptors were collected from a human donor who donated a stem cell graft to a child with acute lymphoblastic leukemia. Each CDR3 is given without its conserved first and last residue. Fields, in order: J gene, V gene, CDR3 protein.

J gene: TRBJ2-5
V gene: TRBV4-1
CDR3 protein: ASSSAMLETQY

J gene: TRBJ2-3
V gene: TRBV7-9
CDR3 protein: ASSSPPWTGGFGDTQY

J gene: TRBJ1-1
V gene: TRBV12-3/TRBV12-4
CDR3 protein: ASSLVAGDLMNTEAF

J gene: TRBJ2-1
V gene: TRBV7-2
CDR3 protein: ASLRESGSEQF

J gene: TRBJ2-4
V gene: TRBV5-8
CDR3 protein: ASTLVGKNIQY

J gene: TRBJ2-1
V gene: TRBV20-1
CDR3 protein: SAADQTSGGMNEQF

J gene: TRBJ2-1
V gene: TRBV10-3
CDR3 protein: AIRAPGTGGHNEQF

J gene: TRBJ2-1
V gene: TRBV5-1
CDR3 protein: ASSLSPSPPSNEQF

J gene: TRBJ2-5
V gene: TRBV28
CDR3 protein: ASSLLWRGETQY

J gene: TRBJ2-5
V gene: TRBV29-1
CDR3 protein: SVTGQIVNRETQY

J gene: TRBJ2-7
V gene: TRBV7-2
CDR3 protein: ASSSRPGVMYEQY

J gene: TRBJ2-1
V gene: TRBV20-1
CDR3 protein: SASGVSSYNEQF

J gene: TRBJ1-5
V gene: TRBV21-1
CDR3 protein: ASSQGAASNQPQH

J gene: TRBJ2-3
V gene: TRBV6-5
CDR3 protein: ASSYEIPLTDTQY

J gene: TRBJ2-1
V gene: TRBV6-2/TRBV6-3
CDR3 protein: ASSFLPLSGGIQF

J gene: TRBJ1-5
V gene: TRBV9
CDR3 protein: ASSVEGALNQPQH

J gene: TRBJ2-3
V gene: TRBV6-5
CDR3 protein: ASSYSGQGYQDTQY

J gene: TRBJ1-1
V gene: TRBV12-3/TRBV12-4
CDR3 protein: ASRLLNTEAF

J gene: TRBJ2-7
V gene: TRBV5-4
CDR3 protein: ASSSGQLQSYEQY

J gene: TRBJ2-1
V gene: TRBV5-6
CDR3 protein: ASSLAPGLAASYNEQF

J gene: TRBJ2-1
V gene: TRBV6-2/TRBV6-3
CDR3 protein: ASSYSSAGGSYNEQF

J gene: TRBJ1-2
V gene: TRBV4-3
CDR3 protein: ASSQDVGGGGYT

J gene: TRBJ2-1
V gene: TRBV20-1
CDR3 protein: SASDQGWF

J gene: TRBJ1-5
V gene: TRBV6-2/TRBV6-3
CDR3 protein: ASSYVLGTGAVNSNQPQH

J gene: TRBJ2-1
V gene: TRBV28
CDR3 protein: ASRSGTSGRFYNEQF

J gene: TRBJ1-5
V gene: TRBV6-1
CDR3 protein: ASSDKRRDSNQPQH

J gene: TRBJ2-2
V gene: TRBV29-1
CDR3 protein: SVEPGQSAGELF

J gene: TRBJ2-7
V gene: TRBV27
CDR3 protein: ASSSNSPYEQY

J gene: TRBJ2-1
V gene: TRBV28
CDR3 protein: ASRLAGYNEQF

J gene: TRBJ2-7
V gene: TRBV12-3/TRBV12-4
CDR3 protein: ASSFGASLEKQY

J gene: TRBJ2-4
V gene: TRBV5-1
CDR3 protein: ASSLALGNIQY